This T cell receptor (beta chain) was captured in a study of cytomegalovirus exposure and HLA in healthy donors. PCR employed 60 Vbeta and 13 Jbeta primers. The protocol was immunoSEQ multiplex PCR, while the TCRdb copy is restricted to in-frame clones and leaves out a portion. The sample holds some 200,000 clones, 83% seen once. Only a few counts were recorded for this clone. This receptor was obtained from a girl aged 5 to 17 in good health and CMV-seronegative. Sequencing was carried out using PBMCs.

Here the CDR3 reads CASSFSATSGSYNEQFF. DNA of the CDR3: TGCGCCAGCAGCTTTAGCGCGACTAGCGGGAGCTACAATGAGCAGTTCTTC. J is TRBJ2-1 and V is TRBV5-1; the match to TRBD2 covers 12 bases. Germline V gene data show CDR1 as SGHRS and CDR2 as YFSETQ. Germline trimming cut 2 bases from V and 3 bases from J; bases unmatched to any gene: 6. The CDR3 contains 17 residues.